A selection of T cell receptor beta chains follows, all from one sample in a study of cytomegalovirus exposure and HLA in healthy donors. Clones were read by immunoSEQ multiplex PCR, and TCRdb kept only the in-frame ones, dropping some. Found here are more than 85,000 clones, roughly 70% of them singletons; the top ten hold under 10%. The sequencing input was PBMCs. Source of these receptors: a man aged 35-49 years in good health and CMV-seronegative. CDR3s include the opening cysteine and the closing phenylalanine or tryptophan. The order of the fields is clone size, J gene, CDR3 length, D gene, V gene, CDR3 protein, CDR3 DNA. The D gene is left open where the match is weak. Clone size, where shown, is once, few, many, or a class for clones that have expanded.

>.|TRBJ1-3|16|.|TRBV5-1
CASSPEAGSSGNTIYF
TGCGCCAGCAGCCCGGAGGCAGGTTCCTCTGGAAACACCATATATTTT
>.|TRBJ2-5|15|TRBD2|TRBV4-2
CASSQTTSGQETQYF
TGTGCCAGCAGCCAGACTACTAGCGGCCAAGAGACCCAGTACTTC
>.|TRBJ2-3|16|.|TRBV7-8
CASRPRVGGHTDTQYF
TGTGCCAGCAGGCCCCGGGTGGGGGGGCACACAGATACGCAGTATTTT
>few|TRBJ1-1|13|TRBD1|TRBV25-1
CASSGYRGAEAFF
TGTGCCAGCAGTGGCTACAGGGGAGCTGAAGCTTTCTTT
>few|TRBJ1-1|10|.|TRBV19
CASGTAEAFF
TGTGCCAGTGGCACAGCTGAAGCTTTCTTT
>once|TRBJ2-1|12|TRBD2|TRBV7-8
CASSSGGGEQFF
TGTGCCAGCAGCTCGGGGGGGGGAGAGCAGTTCTTC
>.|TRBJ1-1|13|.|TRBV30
CAWSDGQNTEAFF
TGTGCCTGGAGTGATGGCCAGAACACTGAAGCTTTCTTT
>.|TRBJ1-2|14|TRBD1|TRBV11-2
CASSLTRDRGGYTF
TGTGCCAGCAGCTTAACTAGGGACAGGGGTGGCTACACCTTC
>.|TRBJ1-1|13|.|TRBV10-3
CAIRDLGGQEAFF
TGTGCCATCAGAGACTTGGGGGGGCAGGAAGCTTTCTTT
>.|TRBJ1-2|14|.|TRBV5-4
CASSSRTSTDGYTF
TGTGCCAGCAGCTCCCGGACATCCACGGATGGCTACACCTTC
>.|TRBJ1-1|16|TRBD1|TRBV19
CASSTRTGGAPFEAFF
TGTGCCAGTAGTACCCGGACAGGGGGAGCCCCATTTGAAGCTTTCTTT
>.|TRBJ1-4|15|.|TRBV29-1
CSVQVRGTVAEKLFF
TGCAGCGTTCAGGTTCGGGGAACAGTAGCTGAAAAACTGTTTTTT
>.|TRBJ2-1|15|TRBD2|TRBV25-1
CASSDAGLGYNEQFF
TGTGCCAGCAGTGACGCGGGACTAGGGTACAATGAGCAGTTCTTC
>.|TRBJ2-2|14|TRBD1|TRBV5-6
CASSDTGGTGELFF
TGTGCCAGCAGCGACACAGGGGGGACCGGGGAGCTGTTTTTT
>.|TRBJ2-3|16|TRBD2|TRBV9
CASGTSGGGGTDTQYF
TGTGCCAGCGGGACTAGCGGGGGGGGTGGCACAGATACGCAGTATTTT
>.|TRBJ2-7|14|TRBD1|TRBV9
CASSARQGANEQYF
TGTGCCAGCAGCGCCCGACAGGGGGCCAACGAGCAGTACTTC
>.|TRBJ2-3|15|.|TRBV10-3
CAISGNSGGTDTQYF
TGTGCCATCAGTGGGAATAGCGGAGGCACAGATACGCAGTATTTT
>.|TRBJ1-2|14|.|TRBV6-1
CASSEAQNLYGYTF
TGTGCCAGCAGTGAAGCGCAGAACCTCTATGGCTACACCTTC
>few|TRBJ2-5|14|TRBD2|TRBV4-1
CASSQGLAGETQYF
TGCGCCAGCAGCCAAGGACTAGCAGGAGAGACCCAGTACTTC
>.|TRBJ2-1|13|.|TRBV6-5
CASSYSSGNEQFF
TGTGCCAGCAGTTACTCAAGCGGAAATGAGCAGTTCTTC
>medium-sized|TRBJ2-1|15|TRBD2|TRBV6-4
CASSPTSGGANEQFF
TGTGCCAGCAGTCCCACTAGCGGGGGGGCCAATGAGCAGTTCTTC
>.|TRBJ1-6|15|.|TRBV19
CASSDGARGNSPLHF
TGTGCCAGTAGTGACGGGGCGCGGGGTAATTCACCCCTCCACTTT
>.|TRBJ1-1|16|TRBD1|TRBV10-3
CAISEIQGAGSTEAFF
TGTGCCATCAGTGAGATCCAGGGGGCAGGTAGCACTGAAGCTTTCTTT
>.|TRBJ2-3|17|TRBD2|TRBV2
CASSIAGGLFSTDTQYF
TGTGCCAGCAGTATTGCGGGGGGGCTATTTAGCACAGATACGCAGTATTTT
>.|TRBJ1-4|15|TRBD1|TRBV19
CASSLLQGAREKLFF
TGTGCCAGTAGTCTTCTACAGGGGGCGCGGGAAAAACTGTTTTTT
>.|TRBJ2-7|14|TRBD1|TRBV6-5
CASSRDRGGYEQYF
TGTGCCAGCAGCCGGGACAGGGGGGGCTACGAGCAGTACTTC
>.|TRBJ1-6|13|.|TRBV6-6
CASSPVGDSPLHF
TGTGCCAGCAGTCCCGTAGGGGATTCACCCCTCCACTTT
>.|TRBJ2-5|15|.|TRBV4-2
CASSPTLGGQETQYF
TGTGCCAGCAGCCCCACTCTAGGGGGCCAAGAGACCCAGTACTTC
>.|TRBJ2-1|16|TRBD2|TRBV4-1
CASSQDVTSVGNEQFF
TGCGCCAGCAGCCAAGATGTGACTAGCGTTGGGAATGAGCAGTTCTTC
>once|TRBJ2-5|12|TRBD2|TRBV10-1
CASSCSGETQYF
TGCGCCAGCAGTTGTAGCGGGGAGACCCAGTACTTC
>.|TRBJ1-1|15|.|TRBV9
CASSVSSTVNTEAFF
TGTGCCAGCAGCGTGTCCTCGACTGTGAACACTGAAGCTTTCTTT